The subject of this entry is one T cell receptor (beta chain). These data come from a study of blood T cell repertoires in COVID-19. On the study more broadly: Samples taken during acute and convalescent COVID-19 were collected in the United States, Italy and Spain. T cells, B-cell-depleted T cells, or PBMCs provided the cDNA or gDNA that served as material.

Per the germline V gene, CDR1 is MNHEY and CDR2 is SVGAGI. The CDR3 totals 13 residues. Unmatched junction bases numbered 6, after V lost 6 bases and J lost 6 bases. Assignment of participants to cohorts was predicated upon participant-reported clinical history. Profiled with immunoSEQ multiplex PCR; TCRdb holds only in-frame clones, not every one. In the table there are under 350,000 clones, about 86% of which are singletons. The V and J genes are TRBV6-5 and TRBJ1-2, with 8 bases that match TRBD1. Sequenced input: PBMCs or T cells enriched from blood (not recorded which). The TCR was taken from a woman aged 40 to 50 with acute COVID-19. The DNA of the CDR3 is TGTGCCAGCAGCCGAGGACAGGGCGATGGCTACACCTTC. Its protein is CASSRGQGDGYTF.